This paragraph reports one T cell receptor beta chain. Its antigen is currently unknown. The data are from a study of cytomegalovirus exposure and HLA in healthy donors. The study ran its PCR with 60 Vbeta and 13 Jbeta primers. Measured with immunoSEQ multiplex PCR; TCRdb has only the in-frame clones, and not every one. The repertoire consists of about 100,000 clones, with 65% to 80% occurring once and the leading ten covering approximately 2.1%. The study's findings and limits: Among donors in an Asian-associated ancestry cluster, a later analysis reportedly found fewer N-insertions than the roughly 610-donor mean. The authors later linked a missense DCLRE1C variant to TCR beta V- and J-gene trimming. After further analysis at a later stage, around 17,000 TCR beta sequences were associated with HLA alleles at 0.05 false discovery rate.

V was pared by 5 bases and J by 2 bases, with 7 bases between. Looked up from germline, CDR1 is GTSNPN and CDR2 is SVGIG (reference sequence). The CDR3 spans 12 residues. Sequenced material: PBMCs. The chain is built from TRBV30 and TRBJ1-5; D might be TRBD1 (6 bases). This clonotype originated in a woman aged 40 to 49 in good health and CMV-seronegative. The CDR3, as DNA: TGTGCCTGGGCAGGGGGCAATCAGCCCCAGCATTTT. Translated, it gives CAWAGGNQPQHF.